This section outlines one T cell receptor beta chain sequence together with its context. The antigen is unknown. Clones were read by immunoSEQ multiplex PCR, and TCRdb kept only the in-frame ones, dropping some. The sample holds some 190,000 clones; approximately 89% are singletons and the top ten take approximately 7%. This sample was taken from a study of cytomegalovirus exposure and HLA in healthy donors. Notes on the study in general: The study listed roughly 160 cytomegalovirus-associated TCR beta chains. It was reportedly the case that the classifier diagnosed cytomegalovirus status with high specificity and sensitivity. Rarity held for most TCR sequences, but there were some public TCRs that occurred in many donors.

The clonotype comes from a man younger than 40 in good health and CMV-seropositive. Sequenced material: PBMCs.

Here the CDR3 DNA reads TGTGCCAGCAGTGAATATGGGGCAACTAATGAAAAACTGTTTTTT. It codes for CASSEYGATNEKLFF. The chain joins TRBV6-1 to TRBJ1-4; D gene ambiguous. Trimming shortened V by 2 bases and J by 0 bases, and 7 bases separated the two germline ends. CDR1 is MNHNS and CDR2 is SASEGT in the germline V gene. The CDR3 spans 15 residues.